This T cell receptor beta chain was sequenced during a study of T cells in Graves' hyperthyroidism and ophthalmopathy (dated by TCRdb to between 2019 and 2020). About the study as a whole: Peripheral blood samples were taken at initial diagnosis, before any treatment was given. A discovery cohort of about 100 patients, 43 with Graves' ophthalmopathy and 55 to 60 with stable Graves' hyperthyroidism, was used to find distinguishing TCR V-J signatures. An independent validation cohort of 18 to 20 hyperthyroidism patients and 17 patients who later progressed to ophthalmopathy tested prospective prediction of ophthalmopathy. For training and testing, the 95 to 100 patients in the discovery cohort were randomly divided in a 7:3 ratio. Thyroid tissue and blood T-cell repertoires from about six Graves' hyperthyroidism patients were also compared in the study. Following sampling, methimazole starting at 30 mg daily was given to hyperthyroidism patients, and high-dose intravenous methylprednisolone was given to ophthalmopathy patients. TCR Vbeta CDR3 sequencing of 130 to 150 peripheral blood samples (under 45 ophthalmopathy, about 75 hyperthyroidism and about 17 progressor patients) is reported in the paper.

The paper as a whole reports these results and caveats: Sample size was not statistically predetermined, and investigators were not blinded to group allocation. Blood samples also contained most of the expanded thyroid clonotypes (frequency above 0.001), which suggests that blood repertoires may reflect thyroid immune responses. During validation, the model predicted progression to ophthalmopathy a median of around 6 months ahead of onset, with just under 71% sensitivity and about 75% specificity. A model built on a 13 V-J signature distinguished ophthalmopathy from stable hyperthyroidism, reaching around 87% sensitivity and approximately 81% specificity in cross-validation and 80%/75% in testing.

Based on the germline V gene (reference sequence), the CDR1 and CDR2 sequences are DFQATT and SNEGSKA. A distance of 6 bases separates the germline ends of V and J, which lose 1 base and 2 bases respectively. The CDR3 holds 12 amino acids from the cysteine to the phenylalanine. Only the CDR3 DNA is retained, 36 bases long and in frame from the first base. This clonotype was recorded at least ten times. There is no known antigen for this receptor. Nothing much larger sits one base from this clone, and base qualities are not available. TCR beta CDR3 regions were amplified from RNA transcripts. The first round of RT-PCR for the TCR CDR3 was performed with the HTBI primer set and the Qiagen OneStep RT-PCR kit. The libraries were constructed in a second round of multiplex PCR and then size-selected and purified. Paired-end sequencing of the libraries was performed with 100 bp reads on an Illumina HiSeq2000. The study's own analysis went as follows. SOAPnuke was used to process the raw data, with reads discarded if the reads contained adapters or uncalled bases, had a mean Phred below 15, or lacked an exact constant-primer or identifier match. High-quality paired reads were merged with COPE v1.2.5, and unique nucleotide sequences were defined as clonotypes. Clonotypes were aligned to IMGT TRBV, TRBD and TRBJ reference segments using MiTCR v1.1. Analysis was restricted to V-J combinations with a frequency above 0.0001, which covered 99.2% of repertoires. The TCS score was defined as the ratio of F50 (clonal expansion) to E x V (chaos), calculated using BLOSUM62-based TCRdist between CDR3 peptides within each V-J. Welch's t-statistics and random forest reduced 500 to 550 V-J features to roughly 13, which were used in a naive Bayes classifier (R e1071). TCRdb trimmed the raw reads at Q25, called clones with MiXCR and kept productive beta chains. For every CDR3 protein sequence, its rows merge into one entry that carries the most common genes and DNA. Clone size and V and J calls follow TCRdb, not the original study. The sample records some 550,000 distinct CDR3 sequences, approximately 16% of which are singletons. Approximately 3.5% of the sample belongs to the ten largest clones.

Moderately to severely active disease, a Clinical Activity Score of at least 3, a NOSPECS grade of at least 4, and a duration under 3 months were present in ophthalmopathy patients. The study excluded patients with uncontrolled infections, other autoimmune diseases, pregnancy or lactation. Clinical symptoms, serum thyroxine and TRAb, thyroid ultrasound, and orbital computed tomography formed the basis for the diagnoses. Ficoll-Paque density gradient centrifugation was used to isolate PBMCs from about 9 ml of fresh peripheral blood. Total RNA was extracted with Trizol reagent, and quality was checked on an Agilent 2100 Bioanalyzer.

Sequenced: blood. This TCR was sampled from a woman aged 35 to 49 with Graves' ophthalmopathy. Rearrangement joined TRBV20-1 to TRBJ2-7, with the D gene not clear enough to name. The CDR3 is CSARVSPYEQYF. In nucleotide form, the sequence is TGCAGTGCTAGAGTTTCCCCCTACGAGCAGTACTTC.